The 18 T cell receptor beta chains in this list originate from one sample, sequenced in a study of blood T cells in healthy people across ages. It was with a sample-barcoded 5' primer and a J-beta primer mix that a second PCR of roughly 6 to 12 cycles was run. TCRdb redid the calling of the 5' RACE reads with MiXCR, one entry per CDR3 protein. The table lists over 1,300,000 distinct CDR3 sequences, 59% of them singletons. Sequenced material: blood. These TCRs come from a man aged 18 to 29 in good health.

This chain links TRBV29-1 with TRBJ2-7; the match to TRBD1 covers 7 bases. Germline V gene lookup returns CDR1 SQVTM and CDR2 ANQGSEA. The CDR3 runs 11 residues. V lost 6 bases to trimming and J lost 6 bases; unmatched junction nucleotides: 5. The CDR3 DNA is TGCAGCGTGATCGACAGGGCCGAGCAGTACTTC. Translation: CSVIDRAEQYF.

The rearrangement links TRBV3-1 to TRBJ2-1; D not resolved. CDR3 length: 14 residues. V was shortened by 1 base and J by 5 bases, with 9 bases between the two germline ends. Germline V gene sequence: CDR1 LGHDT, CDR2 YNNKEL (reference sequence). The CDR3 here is CASSQVAVDNEQFF. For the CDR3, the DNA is TGTGCCAGCAGCCAAGTTGCCGTAGACAATGAGCAGTTCTTC.

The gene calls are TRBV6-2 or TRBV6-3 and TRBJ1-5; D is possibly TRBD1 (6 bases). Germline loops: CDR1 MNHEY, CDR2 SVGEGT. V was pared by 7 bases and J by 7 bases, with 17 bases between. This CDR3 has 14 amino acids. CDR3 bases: TGTGCCAGCACCCATGGGGGCGGGAGGCAGCCCCAGCATTTT. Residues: CASTHGGGRQPQHF.

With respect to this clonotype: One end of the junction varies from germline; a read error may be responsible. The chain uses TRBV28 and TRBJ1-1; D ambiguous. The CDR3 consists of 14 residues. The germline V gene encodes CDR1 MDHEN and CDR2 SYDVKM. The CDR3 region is CASRAGRVNTDAFF. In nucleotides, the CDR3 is TGTGCCAGCAGGGCCGGGAGGGTTAACACTGACGCTTTCTTT.

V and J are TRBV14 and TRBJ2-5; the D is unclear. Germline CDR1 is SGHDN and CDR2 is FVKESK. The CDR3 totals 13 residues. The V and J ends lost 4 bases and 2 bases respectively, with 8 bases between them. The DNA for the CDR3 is TGTGCCAGCAGCCCCAGAATGCAAGAGACCCAGTACTTC. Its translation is CASSPRMQETQYF.

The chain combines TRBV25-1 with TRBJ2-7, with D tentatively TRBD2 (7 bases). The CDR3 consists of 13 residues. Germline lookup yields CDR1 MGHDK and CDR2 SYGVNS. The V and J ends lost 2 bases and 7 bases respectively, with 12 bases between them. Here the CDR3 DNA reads TGTGCCAGCAGTGAAGCGGGGGCTGGAGAGCAGTACTTC. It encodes CASSEAGAGEQYF.

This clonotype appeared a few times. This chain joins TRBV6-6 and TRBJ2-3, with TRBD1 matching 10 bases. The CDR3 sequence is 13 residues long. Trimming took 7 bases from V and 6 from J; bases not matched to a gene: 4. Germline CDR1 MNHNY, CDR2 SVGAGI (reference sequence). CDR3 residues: CASKGQGMDTQYF. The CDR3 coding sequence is TGTGCCAGCAAGGGACAGGGGATGGATACGCAGTATTTT.

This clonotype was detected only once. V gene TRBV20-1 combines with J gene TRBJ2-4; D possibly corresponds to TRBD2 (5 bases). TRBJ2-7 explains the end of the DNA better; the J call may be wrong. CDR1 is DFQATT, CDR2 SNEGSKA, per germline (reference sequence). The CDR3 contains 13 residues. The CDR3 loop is CSAKSTIAYEQYF. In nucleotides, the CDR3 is TGCAGTGCCAAGTCGACCATAGCGTACGAGCAGTACTTC.

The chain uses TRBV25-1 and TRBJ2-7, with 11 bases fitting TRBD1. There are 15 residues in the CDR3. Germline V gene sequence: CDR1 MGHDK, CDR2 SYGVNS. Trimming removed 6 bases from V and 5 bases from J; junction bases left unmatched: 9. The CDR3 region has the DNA TGTGCCAGCAGGGATTCCGGGACAGGGGGAAACGAGCAGTACTTC. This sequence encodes CASRDSGTGGNEQYF.

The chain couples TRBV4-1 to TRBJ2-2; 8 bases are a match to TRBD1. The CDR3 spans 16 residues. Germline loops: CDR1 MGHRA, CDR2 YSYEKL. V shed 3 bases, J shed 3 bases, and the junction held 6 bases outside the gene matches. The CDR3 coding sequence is TGCGCCAGCAGCCAGACAGGGGCCTCGGACACCGGGGAGCTGTTTTTT. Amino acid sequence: CASSQTGASDTGELFF.

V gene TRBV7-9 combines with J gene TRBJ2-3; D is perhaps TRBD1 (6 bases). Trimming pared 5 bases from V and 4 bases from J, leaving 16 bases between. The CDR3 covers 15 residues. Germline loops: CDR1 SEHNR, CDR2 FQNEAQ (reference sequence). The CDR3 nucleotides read TGTGCCAGCAGCGCACACCAACCAGGGGCAGATACGCAGTATTTT. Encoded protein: CASSAHQPGADTQYF.

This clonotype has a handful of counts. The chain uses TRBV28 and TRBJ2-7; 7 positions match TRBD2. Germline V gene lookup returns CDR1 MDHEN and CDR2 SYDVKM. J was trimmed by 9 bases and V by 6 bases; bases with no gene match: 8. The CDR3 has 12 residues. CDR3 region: CASSTGPGGQYF. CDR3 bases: TGTGCCAGCAGCACCGGGCCGGGAGGGCAGTACTTC.

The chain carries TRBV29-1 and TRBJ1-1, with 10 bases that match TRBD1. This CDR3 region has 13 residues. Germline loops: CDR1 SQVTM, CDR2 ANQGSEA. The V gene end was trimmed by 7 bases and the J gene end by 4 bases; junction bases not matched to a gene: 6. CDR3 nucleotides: TGCAGCGCGGGACAGGGGTTGGGCACTGAAGCTTTCTTT. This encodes CSAGQGLGTEAFF.

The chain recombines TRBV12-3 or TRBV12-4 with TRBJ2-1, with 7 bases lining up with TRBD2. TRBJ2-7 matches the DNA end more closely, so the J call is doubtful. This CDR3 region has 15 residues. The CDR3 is CASRGTGLPYNEQYF. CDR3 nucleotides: TGTGCCAGCAGGGGTACGGGACTACCCTACAATGAGCAGTACTTC.

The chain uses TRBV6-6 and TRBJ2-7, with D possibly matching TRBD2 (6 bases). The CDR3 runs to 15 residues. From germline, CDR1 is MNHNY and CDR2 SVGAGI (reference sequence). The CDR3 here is CAAAPGGSSSYEQYF. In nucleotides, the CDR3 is TGTGCTGCCGCCCCCGGGGGTAGCTCTTCCTACGAGCAGTACTTC.

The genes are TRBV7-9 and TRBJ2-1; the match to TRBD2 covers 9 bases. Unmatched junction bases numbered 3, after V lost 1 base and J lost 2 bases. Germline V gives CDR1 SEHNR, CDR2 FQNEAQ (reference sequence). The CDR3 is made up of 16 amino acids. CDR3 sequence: CASSLDLAGPYNEQFF. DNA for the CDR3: TGTGCCAGCAGCTTAGATCTAGCGGGACCCTACAATGAGCAGTTCTTC.

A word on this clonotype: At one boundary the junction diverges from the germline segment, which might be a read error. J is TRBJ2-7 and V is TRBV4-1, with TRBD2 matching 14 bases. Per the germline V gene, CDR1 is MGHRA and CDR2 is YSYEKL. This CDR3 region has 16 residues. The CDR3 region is CAGSQVTSGGAHEQYF. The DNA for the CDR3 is TGCGCCGGCAGCCAAGTGACTAGCGGGGGGGCCCACGAGCAGTACTTC.

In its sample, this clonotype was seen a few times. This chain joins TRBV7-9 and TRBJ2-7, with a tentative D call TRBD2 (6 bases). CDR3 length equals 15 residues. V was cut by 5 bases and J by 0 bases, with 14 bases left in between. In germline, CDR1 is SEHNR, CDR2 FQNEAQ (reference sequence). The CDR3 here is CASSARDLSSYEQYF. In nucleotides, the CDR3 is TGTGCCAGCAGCGCGCGGGACCTAAGCTCCTACGAGCAGTACTTC.